This TCR beta chain was identified in a study of CD8 T cells in Susac syndrome. Sequencing of TCR beta drew on CD8+ and CD4+ T cells from blood. Reverse transcription of roughly 0.45 to 1 ug RNA used random hexamers. A multiplex approach, immunoSEQ multiplex PCR, amplified TCR beta CDR3 across 54 Vbeta and 13 Jbeta. TCRdb passed the immunoSEQ multiplex PCR reads through MiXCR, listing each CDR3 protein once. The repertoire consists of about 190,000 distinct CDR3 sequences, with about 95% occurring once and the leading ten covering roughly 0.1%. This sequence originates from a human donor in good health. Source material: CD4+ T cells from PBMCs.

In DNA form, the CDR3 reads TGTGCCAGCAGCCAAGGACAGCTGAACAATGAGCAGTTCTTC. Its translation: CASSQGQLNNEQFF. V is TRBV3-1 and J is TRBJ2-1; D is perhaps TRBD1 (5 bases). Germline lookup yields CDR1 LGHDT and CDR2 YNNKEL (reference sequence). The CDR3 is 14 residues long. Trimming pared 1 base from V and 5 bases from J, leaving 9 bases between.